This T cell receptor beta chain was identified in a study of T cell repertoires in aging, cancer and after chemotherapy. The germline gives CDR1 SGHVS, CDR2 FNYEAQ. V was pared by 2 bases and J by 0 bases, with 16 bases between. This CDR3 region has 18 residues. TCR beta rearrangements were amplified from peripheral blood genomic DNA. Multiplex touch-down PCR with TRB-A/B primers amplified rearranged V-D-J TRB sequences. TCRdb ran MiXCR on the multiplex PCR reads and lists one entry per CDR3 protein. In the table there are 6,500 to 9,500 distinct CDR3 sequences, roughly 25% of which are singletons. Whole-study findings and limits: Untreated cancer patients had significantly lower blood TCR diversity than age-matched healthy donors. In each cancer cohort, median generation probability increased across chemotherapy, suggesting thymic output rebounded. In healthy donors, age-related TCR diversity loss mainly reflected lost richness. Immunological memory after chemotherapy cannot be judged from the repertoire data.

Judged by abundance, this clonotype is medium-sized. Its antigen is undetermined. The chain has TRBV7-6 and TRBJ2-2; either TRBD1 or TRBD2 may supply D (6 bases each). This receptor was obtained from a human donor with a blood cancer. Sequencing was carried out using blood. The CDR3 here is CASSLRVGGAANTGELFF. For the CDR3, the DNA is TGTGCCAGCAGCTTACGGGTGGGGGGCGCGGCGAACACCGGGGAGCTGTTTTTT.